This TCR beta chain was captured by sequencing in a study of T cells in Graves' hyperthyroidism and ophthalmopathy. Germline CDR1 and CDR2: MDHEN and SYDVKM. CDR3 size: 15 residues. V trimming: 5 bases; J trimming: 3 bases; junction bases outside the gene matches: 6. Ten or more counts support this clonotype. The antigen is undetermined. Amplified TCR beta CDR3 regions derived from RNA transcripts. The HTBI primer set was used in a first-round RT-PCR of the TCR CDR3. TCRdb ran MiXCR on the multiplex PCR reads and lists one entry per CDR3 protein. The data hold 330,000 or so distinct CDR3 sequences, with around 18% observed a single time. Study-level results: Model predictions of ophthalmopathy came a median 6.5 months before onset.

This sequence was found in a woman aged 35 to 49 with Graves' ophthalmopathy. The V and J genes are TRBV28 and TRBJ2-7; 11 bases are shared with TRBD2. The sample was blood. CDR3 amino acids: CASSGPSGRFYEQYF. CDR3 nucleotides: TGTGCCAGCAGTGGGCCTAGCGGGAGGTTCTACGAGCAGTACTTC.